Included here is one T cell receptor beta chain sequence, with context. Its antigen is still unknown. This sample was included in a study of Ad26.COV2.S vaccination and SARS-CoV-2 variants. On the study more broadly: The authors gave Ad26.COV2.S intramuscularly, either once or twice 56 days apart.

Findings and limits, study-wide: Breadth and depth estimates from TCRs may understate total T cell responses.

Generated by immunoSEQ multiplex PCR, the TCRdb table keeps only in-frame clones and is missing some. Here the sample spans roughly 460,000 clones, nearly 90% being singletons. Treatment reported: 15 to 20 received Ad26.COV2.S at low or high dose, single or two shots; roughly five received placebo; per-sample allocation not given. Repertoires come from day 63 after the first vaccine or placebo injection. Wuhan-strain SARS-CoV-2 spike was expressed by the Ad26 vector that made up the vaccine. The CDR3 is made up of 16 amino acids. V gave up 4 bases and J gave up 8 bases; unmatched junction bases: 9. Germline lookup yields CDR1 SGHRS and CDR2 YFSETQ.

The sample was peripheral blood, taken in a trial of Ad26.COV2.S vaccine versus placebo. The V gene is TRBV5-1, the J gene TRBJ1-6, with TRBD1 matching 10 bases. This receptor was identified in a person between 18 and 65 years old who received the Ad26.COV2.S COVID-19 vaccine or a placebo. CDR3 DNA sequence: TGCGCCAGCAGCCCGGACCGGGACAGGGGCTATTCACCCCTCCACTTT. Translated, it gives CASSPDRDRGYSPLHF.